A single sample gave rise to the 19 T cell receptor beta chains below, sequenced in a study of shared clonotypes between healthy human individuals (dated by TCRdb to the early 2020s). Libraries came from the immunoSEQ multiplex PCR assay. This is the immuneACCESS table as TCRdb keeps it, with only in-frame sequences that have V and J called. A part of the clones is gone; compared with another copy, unresolved V genes explain less than half, and the rest is unexplained. The sample includes fewer than 850,000 clones, with 90% observed a single time. The ten largest clonotypes hold 34% of the sample. Material: memory CD8+ T cells from PBMCs. In light of the paper, this sample's cell subset or site label describes: CD45RO+ cells pooled with CCR7-negative TemRA cells. All receptors come from a man between 18 and 29 years old in good health. Some clones in this sample may be carry-over from other donors' samples.

V gene TRBV7-6 combines with J gene TRBJ2-1; 9 bases are shared with TRBD2. In germline, CDR1 is SGHVS, CDR2 FNYEAQ. The CDR3 is 17 residues long. Unmatched junction bases numbered 11, after V lost 6 bases and J lost 2 bases. The CDR3 sequence is CASSSPIAGDPYNEQFF. In nucleotides, the CDR3 is TGTGCCAGCAGTTCACCGATAGCGGGAGACCCCTACAATGAGCAGTTCTTC.

The chain couples TRBV6-6 to TRBJ1-1; D is perhaps TRBD1 (5 bases). Germline V CDR1 and CDR2: MNHNY, SVGAGI (reference sequence). The CDR3 spans 14 residues. Trimming shortened V by 6 bases and J by 7 bases, and 18 bases separated the two germline ends. This chain's CDR3 is CASSRGWGMDEAFF. The CDR3 DNA reads as TGTGCCAGCAGCCGAGGGTGGGGGATGGATGAAGCTTTCTTT.

The chain links TRBV5-5 to TRBJ1-1, with D perhaps matching TRBD1 (6 bases). Trimming stripped 1 base from V and 5 bases from J, with 9 bases between. CDR1 is SGHKS, CDR2 YYEKEE, per germline (reference sequence). The CDR3 length is 13 residues. Written as DNA, the CDR3 is TGTGCCAGCAGCTTGACAGGGAGGACTGAAGCTTTCTTT. Protein sequence: CASSLTGRTEAFF.

V usage is TRBV7-5 and J usage is TRBJ1-5; the DNA was not used to check the table's D call, TRBD1. TRBV7-5 is tagged as a pseudogene. The CDR3 runs to 12 residues. CDR3 coding DNA: TGTGTCATCCGCAGGGATGATCAGCCCCAGCATTTT. The encoded protein is CVIRRDDQPQHF.

The chain uses TRBV27 and TRBJ2-2; the match to TRBD1 covers 7 bases. This CDR3 is built from 17 residues. With 3 bases clipped from V and 4 bases from J, the junction kept 11 bases outside the gene matches. The germline CDR1 and CDR2 sequences are MNHEY and SMNVEV (reference sequence). The CDR3 DNA reads as TGTGCCAGCAGTTTGACAGGGTTGGTTCAGAGCACCGGGGAGCTGTTTTTT. Translated: CASSLTGLVQSTGELFF.

The chain recombines TRBV7-2 with TRBJ2-4; D remains unclear. Germline lookup yields CDR1 SGHTA and CDR2 FQGNSA. V lost 4 bases and J 0 bases, leaving 4 bases between the germline ends. CDR3 length equals 13 residues. CDR3 protein: CASSSRAKNIQYF. In DNA, the CDR3 is TGTGCCAGCAGCTCACGAGCCAAAAACATTCAGTACTTC.

The gene calls are TRBV28 and TRBJ1-5; no definite D call. Germline CDR1 is MDHEN and CDR2 is SYDVKM. The germline V and J ends were trimmed by 3 bases and 3 bases, with 15 bases remaining between them. This CDR3 has 16 amino acids. The DNA of the CDR3 is TGTGCCAGCAGTTTCAAATTCGACGGTTACAATCAGCCCCAGCATTTT. The encoded protein is CASSFKFDGYNQPQHF.

V is TRBV4-1 and J is TRBJ1-5, with unresolved D. Trimming took 1 base from V and 0 from J, leaving 7 bases between them. The germline gives CDR1 MGHRA, CDR2 YSYEKL. The CDR3 runs to 15 residues. The CDR3 sequence is CASSQVSSSNQPQHF. In DNA, the CDR3 is TGCGCCAGCAGCCAAGTTAGCAGTAGCAATCAGCCCCAGCATTTT.

The chain combines TRBV6-5 with TRBJ2-1; D is undetermined. The CDR3 runs to 12 residues. Trimming took 8 bases from V and 4 from J, leaving 9 bases between them. The germline V gene encodes CDR1 MNHEY and CDR2 SVGAGI. DNA of the CDR3: TGTGCCAGCGGGTCTTGGTACAATGAGCAGTTCTTC. Its translation is CASGSWYNEQFF.

The V gene is TRBV11-2, the J gene TRBJ1-5; D possibly corresponds to TRBD1 (5 bases). This CDR3 is built from 15 residues. Germline V CDR1 and CDR2: SGHAT, FQNNGV. Trimming cost V 5 bases and J 7 bases, with 18 bases left between them. CDR3 in amino acids: CASSTGPSPGQPQHF. The CDR3 DNA is TGTGCCAGCAGCACAGGCCCCTCCCCTGGGCAGCCCCAGCATTTT.

The chain employs TRBV7-9 and TRBJ2-2; 9 bases are shared with TRBD1. The CDR3 is made up of 15 amino acids. Germline-derived CDR1 and CDR2 are SEHNR and FQNEAQ (reference sequence). J was trimmed by 7 bases and V by 3 bases; bases with no gene match: 6. In DNA form, the CDR3 reads TGTGCCAGCAGCTTGCCCGGGACAGGGATCGGGGAGCTGTTTTTT. The encoded protein is CASSLPGTGIGELFF.

The chain couples TRBV27 to TRBJ2-1; no firm D call. CDR1 and CDR2 (germline): MNHEY, SMNVEV (reference sequence). CDR3 size: 17 residues. V was clipped by 4 bases and J by 4 bases, with 20 bases between them. Here the CDR3 DNA reads TGTGCCAGCAGTTCCCGGACGGAGTACAAACCATACAATGAGCAGTTCTTC. Its translation is CASSSRTEYKPYNEQFF.

The rearrangement links TRBV11-2 to TRBJ2-1, with D perhaps TRBD1 (6 bases). The CDR3 contains 15 residues. Deletions cut 7 bases from V and 5 bases from J, with 18 bases between. CDR1 and CDR2 (germline): SGHAT, FQNNGV. This CDR3 is CASTFPEGVHNEQFF. The CDR3 bases are TGTGCCAGCACTTTCCCTGAGGGGGTTCACAATGAGCAGTTCTTC.

The chain employs TRBV5-5 and TRBJ2-5, with 8 bases matching TRBD2. Germline CDR1 and CDR2: SGHKS and YYEKEE (reference sequence). V shed 1 base and J 1 base; nucleotides not matched to a gene: 6. CDR3 length: 16 residues. CDR3 sequence (DNA): TGTGCCAGCAGCTTGTTTCCGGGAGGGCCCCAAGAGACCCAGTACTTC. Protein product: CASSLFPGGPQETQYF.

The rearrangement joins TRBV18 to TRBJ2-3, with no clear D. Germline CDR1 is KGHSH and CDR2 is LQKENI. V dropped 5 bases and J dropped 2 bases, with 20 bases sitting between them. This CDR3 spans 17 amino acids. The CDR3 sequence is CASSSLPSVRATDTQYF. The DNA of the CDR3 is TGTGCCAGCTCAAGCCTCCCGAGCGTTAGGGCCACAGATACGCAGTATTTT.

The V call is TRBV6-5, the J call TRBJ1-1; perhaps TRBD1 as D (5 bases). V lost 6 bases to trimming and J lost 5 bases, with 10 bases between them. Per the germline V gene, CDR1 is MNHEY and CDR2 is SVGAGI. The length of the CDR3 is 12 residues. CDR3 protein: CASRTWGTEAFF. The CDR3 DNA sequence: TGTGCCAGCAGGACATGGGGGACTGAAGCTTTCTTT.

This chain joins TRBV28 and TRBJ2-7; D may match TRBD1 or TRBD2 (5 bases each). Trimming shortened V by 5 bases and J by 5 bases, and 16 bases separated the two germline ends. This CDR3 is built from 14 residues. CDR1 and CDR2 (germline): MDHEN, SYDVKM. The CDR3 region has the DNA TGTGCCAGCAGTCCCGTGTCCAGGGAGAACGAGCAGTACTTC. Protein product: CASSPVSRENEQYF.

This sequence joins TRBV9 and TRBJ1-2, with a weak D call TRBD1 (5 bases). Trimming shortened V by 0 bases and J by 4 bases, and 13 bases separated the two germline ends. The germline V gene encodes CDR1 SGDLS and CDR2 YYNGEE. The CDR3 spans 15 residues. The DNA of the CDR3 is TGTGCCAGCAGCGTAGATCAGGCAGGGAGCTATGGCTACACCTTC. Translated, it gives CASSVDQAGSYGYTF.

Points on this clone: This sample includes further DNA sequences coding for the same CDR3. The rearrangement joins TRBV6-5 to TRBJ2-1, with D possibly being TRBD2 (6 bases). The CDR3 totals 14 residues. The V and J ends lost 0 bases and 7 bases respectively, with 10 bases between them. Germline V gene data show CDR1 as MNHEY and CDR2 as SVGAGI. The CDR3 DNA follows: TGTGCCAGCAGTTACTCCGGGGGTTTGAATGAGCAGTTCTTC. Protein sequence: CASSYSGGLNEQFF.